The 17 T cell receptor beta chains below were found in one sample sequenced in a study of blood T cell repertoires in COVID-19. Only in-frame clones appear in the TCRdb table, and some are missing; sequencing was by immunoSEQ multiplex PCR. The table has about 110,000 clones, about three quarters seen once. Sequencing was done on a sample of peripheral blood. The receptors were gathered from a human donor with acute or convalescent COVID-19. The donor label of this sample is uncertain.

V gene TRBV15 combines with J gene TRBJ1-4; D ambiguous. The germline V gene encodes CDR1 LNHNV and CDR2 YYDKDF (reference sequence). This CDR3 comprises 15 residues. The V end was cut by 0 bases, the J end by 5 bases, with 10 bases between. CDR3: CATSREYSRNEKLFF. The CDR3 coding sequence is TGTGCCACCAGCAGAGAATACAGTAGGAATGAAAAACTGTTTTTT.

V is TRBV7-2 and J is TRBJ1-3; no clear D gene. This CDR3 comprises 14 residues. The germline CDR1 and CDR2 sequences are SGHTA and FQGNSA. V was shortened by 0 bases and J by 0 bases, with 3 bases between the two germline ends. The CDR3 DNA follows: TGTGCCAGCAGCTTAGCGAGCTCTGGAAACACCATATATTTT. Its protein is CASSLASSGNTIYF.

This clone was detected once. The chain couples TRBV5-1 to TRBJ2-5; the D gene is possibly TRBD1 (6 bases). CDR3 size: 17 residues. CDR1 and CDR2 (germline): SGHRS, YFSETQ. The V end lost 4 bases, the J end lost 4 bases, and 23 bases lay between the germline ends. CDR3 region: CASSPRARQALGETQYF. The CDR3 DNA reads TGCGCCAGCAGCCCCCGCGCCCGACAGGCCCTTGGAGAGACCCAGTACTTC.

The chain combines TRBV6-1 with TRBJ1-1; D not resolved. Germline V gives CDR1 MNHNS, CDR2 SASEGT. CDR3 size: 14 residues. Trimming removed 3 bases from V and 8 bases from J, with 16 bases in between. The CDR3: CASSDLRTGSEAFF. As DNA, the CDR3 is TGTGCCAGCAGTGATTTAAGGACGGGATCCGAAGCTTTCTTT.

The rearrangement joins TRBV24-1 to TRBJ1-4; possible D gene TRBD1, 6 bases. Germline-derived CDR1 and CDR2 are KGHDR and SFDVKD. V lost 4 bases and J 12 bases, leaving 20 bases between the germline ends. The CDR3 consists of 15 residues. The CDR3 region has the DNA TGTGCCACCAGTGACAGGACAGAGAAAATGAAGGAACTGTTTTTT. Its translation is CATSDRTEKMKELFF.

Written as DNA, the CDR3 is TGTGCCAGTAGTATCTATTTGGAGGGGCCACGGGGCTACACCTTC. Protein sequence: CASSIYLEGPRGYTF. The chain recombines TRBV19 with TRBJ1-2; D is possibly TRBD1 (5 bases). V lost 3 bases, J lost 8 bases, and 19 bases lay in between. The CDR3 sequence is 15 residues long. From germline, CDR1 is LNHDA and CDR2 SQIVND (reference sequence).

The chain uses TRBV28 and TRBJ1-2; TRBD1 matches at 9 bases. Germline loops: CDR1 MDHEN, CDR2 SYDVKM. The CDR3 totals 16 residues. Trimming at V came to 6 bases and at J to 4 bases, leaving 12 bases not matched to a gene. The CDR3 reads CASSISPGTGPYGYTF. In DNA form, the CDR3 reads TGTGCCAGCAGCATATCTCCCGGGACAGGGCCCTATGGCTACACCTTC.

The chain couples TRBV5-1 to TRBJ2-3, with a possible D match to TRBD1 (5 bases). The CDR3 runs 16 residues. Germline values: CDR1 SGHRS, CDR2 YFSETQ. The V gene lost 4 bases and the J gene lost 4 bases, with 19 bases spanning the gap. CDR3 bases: TGCGCCAGCAGCCCGGCTCTGACAGTAAAATCAGATACGCAGTATTTT. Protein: CASSPALTVKSDTQYF.

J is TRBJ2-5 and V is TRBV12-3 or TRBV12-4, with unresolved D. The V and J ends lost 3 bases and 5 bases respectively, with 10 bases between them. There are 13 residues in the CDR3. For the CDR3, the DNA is TGTGCCAGCAGTTTCCTCGGGTGGGAGACCCAGTACTTC. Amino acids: CASSFLGWETQYF.

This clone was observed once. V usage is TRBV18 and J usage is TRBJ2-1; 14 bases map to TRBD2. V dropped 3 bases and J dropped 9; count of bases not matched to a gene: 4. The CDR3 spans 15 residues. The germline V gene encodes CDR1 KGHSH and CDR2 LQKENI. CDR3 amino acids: CASSPGLAGVGEQFF. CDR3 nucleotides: TGTGCCAGCTCACCGGGACTAGCGGGGGTGGGTGAGCAGTTCTTC.

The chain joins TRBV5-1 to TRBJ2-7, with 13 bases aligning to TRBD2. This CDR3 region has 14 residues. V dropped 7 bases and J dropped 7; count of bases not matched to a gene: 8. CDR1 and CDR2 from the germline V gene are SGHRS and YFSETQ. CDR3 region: CASALAGGHKEQYV. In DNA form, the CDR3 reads TGCGCCAGCGCACTAGCGGGGGGGCATAAAGAGCAGTACGTC.

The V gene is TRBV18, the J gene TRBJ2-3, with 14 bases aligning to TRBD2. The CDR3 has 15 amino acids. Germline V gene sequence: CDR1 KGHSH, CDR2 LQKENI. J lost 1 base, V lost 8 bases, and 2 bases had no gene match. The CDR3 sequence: CASPGLAGGTDTQYF. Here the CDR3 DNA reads TGTGCCAGCCCGGGACTAGCGGGGGGCACAGATACGCAGTATTTT. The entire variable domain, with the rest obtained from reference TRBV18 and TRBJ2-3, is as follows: NAGVMQNPRHLVRRRGQEARLRCSPMKGHSHVYWYRQLPEEGLKFMVYLQKENIIDESGMPKERFSAEFPKEGPSILRIQQVVRGDSAAYFCASPGLAGGTDTQYFGPGTRLTVL.

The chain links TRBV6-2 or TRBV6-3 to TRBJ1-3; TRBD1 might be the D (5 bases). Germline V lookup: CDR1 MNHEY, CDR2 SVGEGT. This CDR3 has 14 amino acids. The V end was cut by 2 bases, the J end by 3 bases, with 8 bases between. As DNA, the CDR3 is TGTGCCAGCAGTTACGCAGGGATTGGAAACACCATATATTTT. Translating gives CASSYAGIGNTIYF.

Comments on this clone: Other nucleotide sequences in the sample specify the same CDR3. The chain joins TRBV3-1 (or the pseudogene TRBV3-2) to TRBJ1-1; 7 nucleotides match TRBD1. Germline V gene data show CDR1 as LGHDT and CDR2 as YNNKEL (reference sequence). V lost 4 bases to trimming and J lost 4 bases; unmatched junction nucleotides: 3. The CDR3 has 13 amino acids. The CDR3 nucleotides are TGTGCCAGCAGCCGACAGGGTGGCACTGAAGCTTTCTTT. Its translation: CASSRQGGTEAFF.

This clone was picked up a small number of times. CDR3 sequence (DNA): TGCGCCAGCGGAGGAGGGTTTGGGATGAACACTGAAGCTTTCTTT. Translating it yields CASGGGFGMNTEAFF. The genes are TRBV4-1 and TRBJ1-1, with D uncertain. The CDR3 spans 15 residues. Trimming pared 8 bases from V and 0 bases from J, leaving 16 bases between. CDR1 is MGHRA, CDR2 YSYEKL, per germline.

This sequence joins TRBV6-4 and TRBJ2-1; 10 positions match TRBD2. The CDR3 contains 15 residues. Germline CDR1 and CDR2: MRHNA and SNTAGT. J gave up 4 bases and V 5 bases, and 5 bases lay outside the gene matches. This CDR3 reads CASSPSGGGYNEQFF. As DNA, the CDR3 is TGTGCCAGCAGTCCTAGCGGGGGAGGGTACAATGAGCAGTTCTTC.

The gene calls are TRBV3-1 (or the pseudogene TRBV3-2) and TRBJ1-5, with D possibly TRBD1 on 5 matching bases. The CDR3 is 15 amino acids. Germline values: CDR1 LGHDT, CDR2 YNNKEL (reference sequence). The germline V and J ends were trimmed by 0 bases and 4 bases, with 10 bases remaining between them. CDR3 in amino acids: CASSQDGRGNQPQHF. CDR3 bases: TGTGCCAGCAGCCAAGATGGACGGGGGAATCAGCCCCAGCATTTT.